Following are 25 T cell receptor beta chains from one sample sequenced in a study of T cells expressing NK-cell markers. One entry per CDR3 protein, without DNA, is what TCRdb gives after re-calling the 5' RACE reads. The repertoire shows approximately 170,000 distinct CDR3 sequences; the top ten hold around 20%. Sequencing used blood T cells: a sorted CD56 or NKG2C T cell subset, CD4+ or CD8+ T cells, or bulk PBMC T cells (not recorded which). These receptors were collected from a man aged 18-75 years in good health.

The rearrangement uses TRBV12-3 or TRBV12-4 and TRBJ2-1. The CDR3 loop spans 13 amino acids. This chain's CDR3 is CASSHASYNEQFF.

V and J are TRBV2 and TRBJ2-7; TCRdb picks TRBD1, but there is no DNA to check that call. The CDR3 length is 16 residues. Germline V gene lookup returns CDR1 SNHLY and CDR2 FYNNEI. CDR3 sequence reads: CASSLTGQGPSYEQYF.

The rearrangement uses TRBV9 and TRBJ1-3; TCRdb designates TRBD1, a call that cannot be tested without DNA. The CDR3 consists of 21 residues. The germline V gene has CDR1 SGDLS and CDR2 YYNGEE. CDR3 protein: CASSVSLEGQGVPSAGNTIYF.

This rearrangement joins TRBV12-3 or TRBV12-4 to TRBJ2-3. The CDR3 has 13 amino acids. The CDR3 region is CATDPLATDTQYF.

The chain combines TRBV27 with TRBJ1-1; no DNA is available, so the TRBD1 call from TCRdb remains unchecked. Germline CDR1 and CDR2: MNHEY and SMNVEV (reference sequence). The CDR3 sequence is 13 residues long. CDR3 loop: CASSLVRASEAFF.

The chain employs TRBV27 and TRBJ2-2; absent DNA, TCRdb's TRBD2 call cannot be checked. The germline V gene encodes CDR1 MNHEY and CDR2 SMNVEV (reference sequence). CDR3 length: 17 residues. Here the CDR3 reads CASSHLAHGLGSGELFF.

The rearrangement links TRBV7-2 to TRBJ2-2; the D call from TCRdb, TRBD2, cannot be confirmed without DNA. CDR3 size: 16 residues. Germline values: CDR1 SGHTA, CDR2 FQGNSA. CDR3 in amino acids: CASSLTSGGRGGELFF.

The chain links TRBV12-3 or TRBV12-4 to TRBJ2-1; TCRdb proposes TRBD2, but this gene call is untestable without DNA. This CDR3 has 16 residues. CDR3 amino acids: CASSFAGLRSYNEQFF.

This chain connects TRBV5-1 to TRBJ2-5; TCRdb selects TRBD1, and the lack of DNA leaves this call unchecked. The CDR3 spans 15 residues. Germline V gene lookup returns CDR1 SGHRS and CDR2 YFSETQ. CDR3 sequence reads: CASSPAWGGQETQYF.

This CDR3 reads CASSVGQGWSYEQYF. The V and J genes are TRBV9 and TRBJ2-7; there is no DNA to check the TCRdb D call of TRBD1. CDR1 SGDLS and CDR2 YYNGEE come from the germline V gene. This CDR3 comprises 15 residues.

The chain has TRBV5-1 and TRBJ2-1; without DNA, the TCRdb call of TRBD2 cannot be checked. The CDR3 is 16 residues long. Per germline, CDR1 SGHRS and CDR2 YFSETQ. This CDR3 reads CASSLSLAGGPDEQFF.

This chain uses TRBV21-1 with TRBJ2-7; TCRdb gives TRBD1 as the D gene, but with no DNA this cannot be confirmed. TRBV21-1 is an annotated pseudogene. The CDR3 length is 16 residues. The chain's CDR3 is CASNPQTGTGFYEQYF.

The CDR3 sequence is CASSLGTSEWSYEQYF. The chain has TRBV7-9 and TRBJ2-7; TCRdb proposes TRBD2, but this gene call is untestable without DNA. The CDR3 has 16 residues. CDR1 is SEHNR, CDR2 FQNEAQ, per germline (reference sequence).

The gene calls are TRBV9 and TRBJ2-1; the D call from TCRdb, TRBD2, cannot be confirmed without DNA. Germline V gene data show CDR1 as SGDLS and CDR2 as YYNGEE. The CDR3 length is 20 residues. Here the CDR3 reads CASSRGPTSGGANSYNEQFF.

The gene calls are TRBV4-1 and TRBJ2-3; the TRBD1 assignment by TCRdb is unverifiable without DNA. Germline CDR1 is MGHRA and CDR2 is YSYEKL. CDR3 length equals 14 residues. CDR3: CASSPGGSTDTQYF.

V is TRBV7-7 and J is TRBJ2-3. Germline CDR1 and CDR2: SSHAT and FNYEAQ (reference sequence). The CDR3 runs to 13 residues. This chain's CDR3 is CASSPEWTDLQYF.

V and J are TRBV13 and TRBJ2-7. The germline CDR1 and CDR2 sequences are PRHDT and FYEKMQ (reference sequence). The CDR3 runs to 15 residues. CDR3 sequence reads: CASSLAGGPSYEQYF.

Considering frequency, this clonotype is medium-sized (0.01 to 0.1%). The rearrangement joins TRBV2 to TRBJ2-3. This CDR3 has 16 residues. Germline V gene data show CDR1 as SNHLY and CDR2 as FYNNEI. The CDR3 loop reads CASSGVVADSTDTQYF.

The chain employs TRBV24-1 and TRBJ2-1. The CDR3 sequence is 13 residues long. Per the germline V gene, CDR1 is KGHDR and CDR2 is SFDVKD. The CDR3 reads CATSAGTEYEQFF.

This CDR3 reads CASSNPQTSGASYEQYF. The genes are TRBV9 and TRBJ2-7; the D call from TCRdb, TRBD2, cannot be confirmed without DNA. CDR1 and CDR2 from the germline V gene are SGDLS and YYNGEE. This CDR3 comprises 17 residues.

J is TRBJ2-7 and V is TRBV9; TCRdb gives TRBD1 as the D gene, but with no DNA this cannot be confirmed. CDR3 length: 14 amino acids. The germline gives CDR1 SGDLS, CDR2 YYNGEE. CDR3 residues: CASSPGGGTHEQYF.

CDR3 sequence: CASTNSGSEQYF. V is TRBV5-1 and J is TRBJ2-3; TCRdb picks TRBD2, but there is no DNA to check that call. The V gene's germline CDR1 is SGHRS and CDR2 YFSETQ. The CDR3 consists of 12 residues.

The rearrangement uses TRBV5-1 and TRBJ2-7; the TCRdb D gene call, TRBD2, has no DNA to confirm it. The germline V gene encodes CDR1 SGHRS and CDR2 YFSETQ. The CDR3 spans 14 residues. CDR3 protein: CASRWSGGPYEQYF. Full variable domain (remainder filled in from reference TRBV5-1 and TRBJ2-7): KAGVTQTPRYLIKTRGQQVTLSCSPISGHRSVSWYQQTPGQGLQFLFEYFSETQRNKGNFPGRFSGRQFSNSRSEMNVSTLELGDSALYLCASRWSGGPYEQYFGPGTRLTVT.

The J gene is TRBJ2-7, the V gene TRBV7-2. Germline assignment: CDR1 SGHTA and CDR2 FQGNSA. This CDR3 has 14 amino acids. The CDR3 loop reads CASSLAFGDYEQYF.

This chain joins TRBV7-9 and TRBJ2-7. The germline gives CDR1 SEHNR, CDR2 FQNEAQ (reference sequence). The CDR3 is 16 amino acids. CDR3 residues: CASSSSDGKATYEQYF. Looking up the rest from reference TRBV7-9 and TRBJ2-7 gives the full variable domain: DTGVSQNPRHKITKRGQNVTFRCDPISEHNRLYWYRQTLGQGPEFLTYFQNEAQLEKSRLLSDRFSAERPKGSFSTLEIQRTEQGDSAMYLCASSSSDGKATYEQYFGPGTRLTVT.